This is a list of T cell receptor beta chains from one sample in a study of regulatory T cells in long-lasting Graves disease. TCRdb itself ran the multiplex PCR reads through MiXCR, one entry per CDR3 protein. The sample has a few hundred thousand distinct CDR3 sequences; about 15% are singletons. These data are also associated with another study on T cells in Graves' hyperthyroidism and ophthalmopathy.

This specimen was peripheral blood mononuclear cells (PBMCs), taken at new diagnosis, from a patient treated with antithyroid drugs. The origin of the receptors is a middle-aged woman with Graves disease. The CDR3 runs from the conserved cysteine through the conserved F or W. D genes are given only for firm matches. Size values are once, few and many counts, or a class for expanded clones, and some rows have none.

clone_size j_call v_call d_call cdr3_aa cdr3_nt
NA TRBJ1-2 TRBV5-6 NA CASTPVGGIGGYTF TGTGCCAGCACCCCGGTGGGGGGTATCGGTGGCTACACCTTC
many TRBJ2-7 TRBV3-1 TRBD1 CASSPLQGYEQYF TGTGCCAGCAGCCCCTTACAGGGGTACGAGCAGTACTTC
many TRBJ2-6 TRBV7-9 NA CASSLNSGANVLTF TGTGCCAGCAGCCTTAACTCTGGGGCCAACGTCCTGACTTTC
NA TRBJ2-3 TRBV18 NA CASSPSTDSTDTQYF TGTGCCAGCTCACCAAGCACAGATAGCACAGATACGCAGTATTTT
NA TRBJ1-1 TRBV5-1 TRBD1 CASRSTGSGTEAFF TGCGCCAGCAGGTCGACAGGGAGTGGCACTGAAGCTTTCTTT
few TRBJ2-1 TRBV3-1 NA CASTGVPYNEQFF TGTGCCAGCACCGGGGTACCCTACAATGAGCAGTTCTTC
many TRBJ2-7 TRBV7-2 NA CASSLGTEASYEQYF TGTGCCAGCAGCTTAGGCACGGAAGCCTCCTACGAGCAGTACTTC
NA TRBJ2-3 TRBV20-1 TRBD2 CSPTSGADTQYF TGCAGTCCGACTAGCGGGGCCGATACGCAGTATTTT
NA TRBJ2-2 TRBV9 TRBD2 CASSLGLAGGAGELFF TGTGCCAGCAGCTTAGGACTAGCGGGAGGAGCCGGGGAGCTGTTTTTT
many TRBJ1-1 TRBV7-2 NA CASSLALEAFF TGTGCCAGCAGCTTAGCCCTTGAAGCTTTCTTT
many TRBJ1-6 TRBV30 TRBD1 CACSADRAASPLHF TGTGCCTGTTCAGCCGACAGGGCGGCGTCACCCCTCCACTTT
many TRBJ2-5 TRBV7-2 TRBD1 CASSLGRGRETQYF TGTGCCAGCAGCTTAGGAAGGGGGCGCGAGACCCAGTACTTC
NA TRBJ2-5 TRBV18 NA CASSPTTGQETQYF TGTGCCAGCTCACCCACCACAGGTCAAGAGACCCAGTACTTC
many TRBJ2-1 TRBV20-1 TRBD2 CSASRSWGASGPPQFF TGCAGTGCTAGCCGCTCTTGGGGAGCTAGCGGGCCCCCCCAGTTCTTC
many TRBJ2-7 TRBV28 NA CASTTVYEQYF TGTGCCAGCACCACGGTCTACGAGCAGTACTTC
NA TRBJ2-1 TRBV24-1 TRBD2 CATSAAWSETSGTYNEQFF TGTGCCACCAGTGCTGCGTGGAGTGAGACTAGCGGGACCTACAATGAGCAGTTCTTC
many TRBJ1-2 TRBV28 NA CASSLQRNYGYTF TGTGCCAGCAGTCTACAGCGTAACTATGGCTACACCTTC
few TRBJ2-2 TRBV24-1 NA CATSDLSTGELFF TGTGCCACCAGTGATCTGAGCACCGGGGAGCTGTTTTTT